This T cell receptor beta chain was sequenced during a study of T cells after yellow fever vaccination. Study as a whole: With SMART-Seq v4 Ultra Low Input, the fractions containing low cell numbers were prepared. General observations from the study: At under 98% for CD4 and around 91% for CD8, most primary-vaccination clones showed up again after the booster.

In this sample, this clonotype turned up a few times. Its specificity is unknown. Template-switching 5'RACE yielded the TCR cDNA; a universal primer site and UMIs were added in the process. Each CDR3 protein gets one entry after TCRdb re-called the 5' RACE reads with MiXCR. The sample carries 620,000 or so distinct CDR3 sequences, 9% to 15% recorded once. The source of this sequence is a man aged 25-45 years who received the YFV17D yellow fever vaccine. The source material was PBMCs, sampled on the day of the yellow fever booster vaccination.

The CDR3 DNA reads as TGTGCCAGCAGCTTAGATGCGGGGGCCTACAATGAGCAGTTCTTC. Protein sequence: CASSLDAGAYNEQFF. The chain carries TRBV11-2 and TRBJ2-1; TRBD2 agrees at 7 bases. CDR1 and CDR2 from the germline V gene are SGHAT and FQNNGV. The CDR3 spans 15 residues. Trimming removed 0 bases from V and 2 bases from J; junction bases left unmatched: 1.